The clone carrying this TCR beta chain was counted ten times or more. Its specificity is unknown. The junction had 6 bases not matched to a gene; V was cut back by 3 bases and J by 5 bases. The CDR3 covers 16 residues. The germline V gene has CDR1 ENHRY and CDR2 SYGVKD. These data originate in a study of tumor and adjacent non-tumor tissue in lung cancer. Study-wide context: Patients were aged roughly 31 to 76, 10 men and about five women, stage I to III. Study-wide results and caveats: Tumor repertoires had a smaller top 100 clone share than normal lung. Shorter survival was associated with higher TCR diversity in tumors.

No cell sorting was done before RNA was extracted from the tissue. This non-tumor lung sample came from over 3 cm beyond the tumor edge. Donors were chemotherapy-naive, newly diagnosed lung cancer surgical patients in China, August–late 2014. A modified ARM-PCR protocol with three rounds of nested PCR amplified TCRbeta. TCRdb re-called the multiplex PCR reads with MiXCR, one entry per CDR3 protein. The sample contains under 75,000 distinct CDR3 sequences, 65% to 75% of which appear only once. Material: distant non-tumor lung tissue. This receptor was identified in a woman aged 45-65 years with non-small cell lung cancer. The chain joins TRBV10-3 to TRBJ1-6, with 8 nucleotides matching TRBD1. The CDR3 loop is CAISDARTGNNSPLHF. For the CDR3, the DNA is TGTGCCATCAGTGACGCCCGGACAGGGAATAATTCACCCCTCCACTTT.